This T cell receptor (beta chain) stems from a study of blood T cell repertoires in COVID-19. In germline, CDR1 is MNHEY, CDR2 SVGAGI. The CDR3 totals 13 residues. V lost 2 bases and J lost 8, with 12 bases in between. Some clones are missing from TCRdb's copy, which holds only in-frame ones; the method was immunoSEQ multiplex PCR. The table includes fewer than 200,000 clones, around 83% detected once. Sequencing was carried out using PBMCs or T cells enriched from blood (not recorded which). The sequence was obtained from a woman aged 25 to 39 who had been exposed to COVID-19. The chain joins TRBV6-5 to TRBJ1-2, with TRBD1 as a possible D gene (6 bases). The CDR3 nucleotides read TGTGCCAGCAGTTACGGGGCAGGGGCCGGCTACACCTTC. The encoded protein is CASSYGAGAGYTF.